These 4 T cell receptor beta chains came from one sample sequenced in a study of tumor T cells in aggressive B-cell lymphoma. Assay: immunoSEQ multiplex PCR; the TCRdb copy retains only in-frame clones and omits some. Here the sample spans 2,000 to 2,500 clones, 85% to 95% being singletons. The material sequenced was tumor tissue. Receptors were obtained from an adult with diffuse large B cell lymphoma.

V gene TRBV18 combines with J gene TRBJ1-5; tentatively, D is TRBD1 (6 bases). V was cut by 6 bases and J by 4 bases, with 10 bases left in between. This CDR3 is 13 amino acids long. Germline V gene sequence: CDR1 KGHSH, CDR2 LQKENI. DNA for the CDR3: TGTGCCAGCTCGTCTGACAGGAATCAGCCCCAGCATTTT. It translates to CASSSDRNQPQHF.

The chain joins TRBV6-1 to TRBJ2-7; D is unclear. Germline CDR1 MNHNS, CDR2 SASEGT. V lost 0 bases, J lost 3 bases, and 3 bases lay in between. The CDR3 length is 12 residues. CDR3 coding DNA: TGTGCCAGCAGTGAAGCTTACTACGAGCAGTACTTC. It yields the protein CASSEAYYEQYF.

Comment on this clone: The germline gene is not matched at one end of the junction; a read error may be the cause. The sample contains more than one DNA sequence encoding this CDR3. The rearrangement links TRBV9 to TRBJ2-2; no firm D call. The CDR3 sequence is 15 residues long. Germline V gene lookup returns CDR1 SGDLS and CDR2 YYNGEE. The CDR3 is CASSVGTPNTGELFF. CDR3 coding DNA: TGTGCCAGCAGTGTAGGAACTCCTAACACCGGGGAGCTGTTTTTT.

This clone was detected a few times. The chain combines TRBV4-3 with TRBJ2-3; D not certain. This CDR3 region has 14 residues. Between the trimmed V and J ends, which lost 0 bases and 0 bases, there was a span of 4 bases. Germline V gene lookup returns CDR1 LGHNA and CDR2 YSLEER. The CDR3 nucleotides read TGCGCCAGCAGCCAAGACGGTAGCACAGATACGCAGTATTTT. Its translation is CASSQDGSTDTQYF.